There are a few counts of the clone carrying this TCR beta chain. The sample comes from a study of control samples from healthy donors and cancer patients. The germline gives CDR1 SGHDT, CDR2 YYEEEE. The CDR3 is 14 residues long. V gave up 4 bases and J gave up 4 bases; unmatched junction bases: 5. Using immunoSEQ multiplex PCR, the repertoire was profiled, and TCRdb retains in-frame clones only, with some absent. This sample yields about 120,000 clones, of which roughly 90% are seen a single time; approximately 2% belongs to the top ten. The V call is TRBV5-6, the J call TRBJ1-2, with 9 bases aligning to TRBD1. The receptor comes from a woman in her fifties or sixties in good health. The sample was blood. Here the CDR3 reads CASSLGQGIYGYTF. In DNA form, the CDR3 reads TGTGCCAGCAGCCTGGGACAGGGCATCTATGGCTACACCTTC. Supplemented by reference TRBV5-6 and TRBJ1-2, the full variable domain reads DAGVTQSPTHLIKTRGQQVTLRCSPKSGHDTVSWYQQALGQGPQFIFQYYEEEERQRGNFPDRFSGHQFPNYSSELNVNALLLGDSALYLCASSLGQGIYGYTFGSGTRLTVV.